The 2 T cell receptor beta chains reported below all come from one sample, sequenced in a study of beta chain features in type 1 diabetes. General study points: TCRB CDR3s from Type 1 diabetes patients were moderately but significantly shorter in all four CD4+ subsets.

Antigen specificity for these receptors is unknown. The entirety of the isolated RNA underwent reverse transcription, so expressed TCRB transcripts were sequenced. The method was immunoSEQ multiplex PCR; TCRdb's version includes in-frame clones alone and lacks a portion of them. The sample holds 20,000 to 30,000 clones, 55% to 70% seen once. The sample consisted of Tregs from blood. The receptors were gathered from a man in his late teens or twenties with type 1 diabetes.

This clone has only a few counts. The chain combines TRBV29-1 with TRBJ1-1; TRBD1 might be the D (6 bases). The CDR3 covers 12 residues. Germline loops: CDR1 SQVTM, CDR2 ANQGSEA. V lost 5 bases to trimming and J lost 4 bases, with 11 bases between them. The CDR3 bases are TGCAGCGTTAGAAGGGGGTCCACTGAAGCTTTCTTT. It codes for CSVRRGSTEAFF.

The V gene is TRBV19, the J gene TRBJ2-1; 7 bases are a match to TRBD2. CDR3 length: 15 residues. CDR1 is LNHDA, CDR2 SQIVND, per germline (reference sequence). Losses at the gene ends were 3 bases for V and 4 bases for J; bases not matched to a gene: 6. CDR3 sequence: CASSILASGYNEQFF. The CDR3 DNA reads TGTGCCAGTAGTATTTTGGCTAGCGGATACAATGAGCAGTTCTTC.